The 28 T cell receptor beta chains given below trace back to one sample, sequenced in a study of CD8 T cells in Susac syndrome. RNA was extracted with the RNeasy kit, and a quantity of about 0.45 to 1 ug was reverse transcribed using random hexamers. TCRdb analysed the immunoSEQ multiplex PCR reads with MiXCR anew, one entry per CDR3 protein. The sample holds about 130,000 distinct CDR3 sequences, around 95% seen once. Material: CD8+ T cells from PBMCs. The receptors were gathered from a human donor with Susac syndrome.

The chain couples TRBV20-1 to TRBJ2-2; TRBD2 matches 8 bases. This CDR3 contains 15 residues. V was pared by 0 bases and J by 8 bases, with 8 bases of the junction left unmatched. Germline CDR1 is DFQATT and CDR2 is SNEGSKA (reference sequence). The CDR3 loop is CSARDPDGTRGELFF. The CDR3 nucleotides are TGCAGTGCTAGAGACCCGGACGGGACTAGGGGGGAGCTGTTTTTT.

V usage is TRBV14 and J usage is TRBJ2-6; D uncertain. Germline V gives CDR1 SGHDN, CDR2 FVKESK. CDR3 size: 18 residues. Deletions cut 1 base from V and 3 bases from J, with 16 bases between. The CDR3 DNA sequence: TGTGCCAGCAGCCAAGCTGTGTGGGGTAGTCGTGGGGCCAACGTCCTGACTTTC. Translation gives CASSQAVWGSRGANVLTF.

This rearrangement joins TRBV6-6 to TRBJ2-5; 9 bases are a match to TRBD1. This CDR3 contains 15 residues. Germline CDR1 MNHNY, CDR2 SVGAGI (reference sequence). J lost 0 bases, V lost 7 bases, and 6 bases had no gene match. The CDR3 DNA is TGTGCCAGCACCCCCGACAGGGGGTACCAAGAGACCCAGTACTTC. This codes for CASTPDRGYQETQYF.

The CDR3 nucleotides are TGTGCCAGCAGTTTAATAGGGGACGGAGAGACCCAGTACTTC. Residues: CASSLIGDGETQYF. The V gene is TRBV27, the J gene TRBJ2-5, with D perhaps given as TRBD1 or TRBD2 (5 bases each). The CDR3 is 14 amino acids. Germline CDR1 is MNHEY and CDR2 is SMNVEV (reference sequence). V shed 2 bases and J shed 4 bases, with 11 bases lying between them.

DNA for the CDR3: TGTGCCAGCAGCGTAGACGGTAGCGGGGGCTCCTACGAGCAGTACTTC. Translating it yields CASSVDGSGGSYEQYF. The J gene is TRBJ2-7, the V gene TRBV9; 9 bases match TRBD2. V lost 0 bases, J lost 0 bases, and 4 bases stayed unmatched. Germline V gene data show CDR1 as SGDLS and CDR2 as YYNGEE. This CDR3 is 16 amino acids long.

The genes are TRBV27 and TRBJ1-2; possibly TRBD1 for D (6 bases). CDR1 MNHEY and CDR2 SMNVEV come from the germline V gene (reference sequence). This CDR3 is built from 13 residues. V gave up 6 bases and J gave up 3 bases, with 11 bases separating them. The DNA for the CDR3 is TGTGCCAGCAGAGAGGGGGTAGACTATGGCTACACCTTC. Its protein product is CASREGVDYGYTF.

The J gene is TRBJ2-2, the V gene TRBV6-2 or TRBV6-3; D is perhaps TRBD2 (6 bases). Germline loops: CDR1 MNHEY, CDR2 SVGEGT. There are 15 residues in the CDR3. V gave up 6 bases and J gave up 4 bases, with 15 bases separating them. This chain's CDR3 is CASSRGTRATGELFF. The CDR3, as DNA: TGTGCCAGCAGCCGGGGGACCAGGGCCACCGGGGAGCTGTTTTTT.

The chain employs TRBV6-6 and TRBJ1-5; TRBD1 is a possible D gene (5 bases). V shed 0 bases and J shed 9 bases, with 18 bases lying between them. The CDR3 length is 16 residues. Germline values: CDR1 MNHNY, CDR2 SVGAGI (reference sequence). The CDR3 loop reads CASSYSGTSLGRPQHF. The CDR3 region has the DNA TGTGCCAGCAGTTACTCGGGGACGTCCTTGGGACGGCCCCAGCATTTT.

J is TRBJ2-7 and V is TRBV7-2, with 12 bases lining up with TRBD2. J was trimmed by 3 bases and V by 7 bases; bases with no gene match: 16. From germline, CDR1 is SGHTA and CDR2 FQGNSA. The CDR3 loop spans 18 amino acids. For the CDR3, the DNA is TGTGCCAGCACCCCTTCCCTAGCGGGAGGGCGGCGAGGCTACGAGCAGTACTTC. As protein: CASTPSLAGGRRGYEQYF.

The chain uses TRBV28 and TRBJ1-2; 8 nucleotides match TRBD1. J lost 4 bases, V lost 3 bases, and 7 bases had no gene match. CDR3 size: 15 residues. CDR1 is MDHEN, CDR2 SYDVKM, per germline. Here the CDR3 reads CASSFPATGAYGYTF. The CDR3 DNA follows: TGTGCCAGCAGTTTCCCCGCGACAGGGGCCTATGGCTACACCTTC.

The chain recombines TRBV4-1 with TRBJ2-5; D is possibly TRBD1 (5 bases). CDR1 and CDR2 from the germline V gene are MGHRA and YSYEKL. V dropped 6 bases and J dropped 3 bases, with 11 bases sitting between them. This CDR3 contains 13 residues. The CDR3 protein is CASRRRVKETQYF. The CDR3 DNA reads TGCGCCAGCAGGCGCAGGGTGAAAGAGACCCAGTACTTC.

J is TRBJ2-5 and V is TRBV5-4; tentatively, D is TRBD2 (6 bases). This CDR3 contains 14 residues. Per germline, CDR1 SGHNT and CDR2 YYREEE (reference sequence). Trimming shortened V by 0 bases and J by 1 base, and 7 bases separated the two germline ends. The CDR3 coding sequence is TGTGCCAGCAGCTTGGCCGGGGGCCAAGAGACCCAGTACTTC. Its translation is CASSLAGGQETQYF.

The chain joins TRBV5-6 to TRBJ2-7; D is uncertain. Germline V gene data show CDR1 as SGHDT and CDR2 as YYEEEE. The ends were cut back, 4 bases at V and 3 bases at J, with 5 bases in the middle. CDR3 size: 11 residues. As DNA, the CDR3 is TGTGCCAGCAGCGCCTACTACGAGCAGTACTTC. This encodes CASSAYYEQYF.

The gene calls are TRBV5-6 and TRBJ2-3; unclear D gene. V lost 4 bases to trimming and J lost 5 bases, with 5 bases between them. CDR1 and CDR2 (germline): SGHDT, YYEEEE. This CDR3 comprises 11 residues. CDR3 loop: CASSRVDTQYF. CDR3 nucleotides: TGTGCCAGCAGCCGGGTAGATACGCAGTATTTT.

The chain is built from TRBV12-3 or TRBV12-4 and TRBJ1-2; D unresolved. This CDR3 is built from 15 residues. V dropped 5 bases and J dropped 0 bases, with 13 bases sitting between them. The CDR3 loop is CASSKTALANYGYTF. CDR3 coding DNA: TGTGCCAGCAGTAAAACAGCGCTAGCTAACTATGGCTACACCTTC.

The J gene is TRBJ2-3, the V gene TRBV7-9, with 11 positions matching TRBD2. CDR3 length: 16 residues. Germline CDR1 is SEHNR and CDR2 is FQNEAQ (reference sequence). V gave up 5 bases and J gave up 2 bases; unmatched junction bases: 6. The CDR3 protein is CASSAGTSGFTDTQYF. The CDR3 coding sequence is TGTGCCAGCAGCGCGGGGACTAGCGGATTCACAGATACGCAGTATTTT.

The chain has TRBV2 and TRBJ2-3; tentatively, D is TRBD2 (5 bases). V was cut by 2 bases and J by 2 bases, with 14 bases left in between. Germline CDR1 is SNHLY and CDR2 is FYNNEI. The CDR3 sequence is 16 residues long. CDR3 DNA sequence: TGTGCCAGCAGTGAAATGTCGCTAGCCTACACAGATACGCAGTATTTT. Translated, it gives CASSEMSLAYTDTQYF.

The chain couples TRBV6-5 to TRBJ2-2, with 7 bases matching TRBD2. The CDR3 spans 18 residues. In germline, CDR1 is MNHEY, CDR2 SVGAGI. Losses at the gene ends were 1 base for V and 1 base for J; bases not matched to a gene: 9. CDR3 nucleotide sequence: TGTGCCAGCAGTTACTTCCCTTTAGCTAGCGGGAACACCGGGGAGCTGTTTTTT. It encodes CASSYFPLASGNTGELFF.

The chain couples TRBV27 to TRBJ1-1, with D hard to call. V was pared by 3 bases and J by 1 base, with 6 bases between. CDR1 is MNHEY, CDR2 SMNVEV, per germline (reference sequence). The CDR3 loop spans 13 amino acids. The CDR3 sequence is CASSFWGNTEAFF. For the CDR3, the DNA is TGTGCCAGCAGTTTTTGGGGGAACACTGAAGCTTTCTTT.

CDR3 amino acids: CASSSIETSGSYEQFF. For the CDR3, the DNA is TGCGCCAGCAGCTCGATAGAAACTAGCGGGAGTTATGAGCAGTTCTTC. V usage is TRBV5-1 and J usage is TRBJ2-1; 11 bases align to TRBD2. The CDR3 spans 16 residues. Losses at the gene ends were 3 bases for V and 8 bases for J; bases not matched to a gene: 10. CDR1 is SGHRS and CDR2 is YFSETQ in the germline V gene.

V usage is TRBV5-5 and J usage is TRBJ2-7; TRBD1 matches 8 bases. The trim removed 3 bases at V and 6 bases at J, leaving 5 bases unmatched. This CDR3 contains 13 residues. Germline values: CDR1 SGHKS, CDR2 YYEKEE (reference sequence). The CDR3 loop is CASSWDRMSEQYF. In nucleotides, the CDR3 is TGTGCCAGCAGCTGGGACAGGATGTCCGAGCAGTACTTC.

The gene calls are TRBV10-2 and TRBJ2-3, with TRBD2 identical over 11 bases. The junction had 8 bases not matched to a gene; V was cut back by 6 bases and J by 0 bases. The CDR3 has 17 amino acids. CDR1 and CDR2 (germline): WSHSY, SAAADI. The CDR3 coding sequence is TGCGCCAGCAGGGGACTAGCGGAGCCCACTAGCACAGATACGCAGTATTTT. The encoded protein is CASRGLAEPTSTDTQYF.

V is TRBV9 and J is TRBJ2-6; D not resolved. CDR1 is SGDLS, CDR2 YYNGEE, per germline. CDR3 length: 16 residues. Trimming shortened V by 3 bases and J by 0 bases, and 10 bases separated the two germline ends. CDR3 protein: CASSEHRFSGANVLTF. The CDR3 nucleotides read TGTGCCAGCAGCGAACACAGATTCTCTGGGGCCAACGTCCTGACTTTC. Full variable domain (missing parts from reference TRBV9 and TRBJ2-6): DSGVTQTPKHLITATGQRVTLRCSPRSGDLSVYWYQQSLDQGLQFLIQYYNGEERAKGNILERFSAQQFPDLHSELNLSSLELGDSALYFCASSEHRFSGANVLTFGAGSRLTVL.

The chain uses TRBV6-2 or TRBV6-3 and TRBJ2-1; 7 bases agree with TRBD1. The germline V gene encodes CDR1 MNHEY and CDR2 SVGEGT. The CDR3 runs to 15 residues. V was pared by 2 bases and J by 3 bases, with 4 bases of the junction left unmatched. The CDR3 DNA sequence: TGTGCCAGCAGTTACACAGGGGACGGCTACAATGAGCAGTTCTTC. As protein: CASSYTGDGYNEQFF.

The chain is built from TRBV6-4 and TRBJ2-1; 7 positions agree with TRBD2. V dropped 3 bases and J dropped 5; count of bases not matched to a gene: 7. Germline CDR1 MRHNA, CDR2 SNTAGT. The CDR3 has 15 residues. CDR3 in DNA: TGTGCCAGCAGTGAGGCCCACGGGGGGAACAATGAGCAGTTCTTC. It yields the protein CASSEAHGGNNEQFF.

This chain joins TRBV30 and TRBJ1-1; 9 bases are shared with TRBD1. The CDR3 has 14 residues. Trimming cost V 5 bases and J 1 base; bases outside gene matches: 5. CDR1 and CDR2 from the germline V gene are GTSNPN and SVGIG (reference sequence). The CDR3 loop is CAWALGQGNTEAFF. In DNA, the CDR3 is TGTGCCTGGGCGCTGGGACAGGGGAACACTGAAGCTTTCTTT.

This sequence joins TRBV20-1 and TRBJ2-1; D not certain. V lost 3 bases to trimming and J lost 11 bases, with 8 bases between them. CDR3 length: 10 residues. Looked up from germline, CDR1 is DFQATT and CDR2 is SNEGSKA (reference sequence). The CDR3 nucleotides are TGCAGTGCTAGTGGCGGAAAGCAGTTCTTC. It encodes CSASGGKQFF.

The chain is built from TRBV15 and TRBJ2-7, with 11 positions matching TRBD2. The CDR3 is 16 residues long. Per the germline V gene, CDR1 is LNHNV and CDR2 is YYDKDF (reference sequence). The V gene end was trimmed by 8 bases and the J gene end by 0 bases; junction bases not matched to a gene: 9. In DNA, the CDR3 is TGTGCCACCGGGGCTAGCGGGGGGCCTCTCTCCTACGAGCAGTACTTC. It codes for CATGASGGPLSYEQYF.